One sample yielded the 27 T cell receptor beta chains listed below, sequenced in a study of shared clonotypes between healthy human individuals (dated by TCRdb to about 2020). The method was the immunoSEQ multiplex PCR assay. The table was pulled from immuneACCESS by TCRdb, which kept in-frame rearrangements only. Such tables lose some clones; where checked, under half of the loss comes from unresolved V genes, and the rest has no known cause. Present in this sample are about 610,000 clones, around 97% of which were seen just once. Of the sample, about 0.057% is held by the ten largest clones. Sequencing input: naive CD4+ T cells sorted from blood. Reading the label with the study, this specimen's cell subset or site is: CD45RA+ positively selected. Receptor source: a woman aged 25 to 45 in good health.

The rearrangement uses TRBV11-2 and TRBJ2-7, with a possible D match to TRBD2 (7 bases). Per germline, CDR1 SGHAT and CDR2 FQNNGV. V was clipped by 3 bases and J by 0 bases, with 18 bases between them. The CDR3 has 17 residues. Here the CDR3 reads CASSFAGGAFSSYEQYF. The CDR3 DNA reads as TGTGCCAGCAGCTTTGCTGGGGGGGCTTTTAGCTCCTACGAGCAGTACTTC.

The chain combines TRBV28 with TRBJ1-5; 7 nucleotides match TRBD1. J was trimmed by 6 bases and V by 2 bases; bases with no gene match: 7. Germline CDR1 is MDHEN and CDR2 is SYDVKM. CDR3 size: 15 residues. The chain's CDR3 is CASSLAGGWGQPQHF. CDR3 DNA sequence: TGTGCCAGCAGTTTAGCAGGGGGTTGGGGTCAGCCCCAGCATTTT.

This clone appeared a single time. The chain recombines TRBV10-1 with TRBJ1-3; a weak D match, TRBD1 (5 bases). Germline assignment: CDR1 WNHNN and CDR2 SYGVQD (reference sequence). The CDR3 consists of 14 residues. V was shortened by 4 bases and J by 1 base, with 8 bases between the two germline ends. The CDR3 coding sequence is TGCGCCAGCAGTGCGGGACCTTCTGGAAACACCATATATTTT. The encoded protein is CASSAGPSGNTIYF.

This chain joins TRBV5-6 and TRBJ2-6, with unresolved D. The CDR3 runs to 14 residues. Germline V lookup: CDR1 SGHDT, CDR2 YYEEEE. The V end lost 1 base, the J end lost 8 bases, and 10 bases lay between the germline ends. DNA of the CDR3: TGTGCCAGCAGCTTGTTGGCAGGCCCCAACGTCCTGACTTTC. Amino acids: CASSLLAGPNVLTF.

This sequence joins TRBV28 and TRBJ1-4; D might be TRBD1 (5 bases). The CDR3 loop spans 18 amino acids. The germline gives CDR1 MDHEN, CDR2 SYDVKM. Trimming left V 2 bases short and J 0 bases short, with 16 bases between. CDR3 DNA: TGTGCCAGCAGTTTAACCATGGGACCGGGATCAACTAATGAAAAACTGTTTTTT. It is translated as CASSLTMGPGSTNEKLFF.

The chain carries TRBV5-1 and TRBJ2-5; D may be TRBD2 (6 bases). Trimming removed 3 bases at V and 5 bases at J, with 17 bases between. This CDR3 comprises 15 residues. Germline CDR1 and CDR2: SGHRS and YFSETQ. The CDR3 region has the DNA TGCGCCAGCAGCTCGGTCGGGGGACCTCGGGAGACCCAGTACTTC. Translation: CASSSVGGPRETQYF.

V is TRBV5-1 and J is TRBJ1-1, with 8 nucleotides matching TRBD1. The CDR3 spans 14 residues. The V gene's germline CDR1 is SGHRS and CDR2 YFSETQ. J was trimmed by 5 bases and V by 5 bases; bases with no gene match: 8. The CDR3 nucleotides are TGCGCCAGCAGTGGACAGGGAGGAGGGACTGAAGCTTTCTTT. Translated, it gives CASSGQGGGTEAFF.

The chain recombines TRBV7-3 with TRBJ2-7, with TRBD2 identical over 10 bases. Looked up from germline, CDR1 is SGHTA and CDR2 is FQGTGA. The CDR3 is made up of 18 amino acids. The V segment lost 0 bases and the J segment 4 bases; nucleotides outside the gene matches: 12. The CDR3 nucleotides read TGTGCCAGCAGCTTAACGTCTCCCCCTAGCGGGAGTCCATACGAGCAGTACTTC. It yields the protein CASSLTSPPSGSPYEQYF. Based on the CDR3 plus reference TRBV7-3 and TRBJ2-7, the full variable domain is GAGVSQTPSNKVTEKGKYVELRCDPISGHTALYWYRQSLGQGPEFLIYFQGTGAADDSGLPNDRFFAVRPEGSVSTLKIQRTERGDSAVYLCASSLTSPPSGSPYEQYFGPGTRLTVT.

This rearrangement joins TRBV27 to TRBJ2-5; D call uncertain. Germline CDR1 and CDR2: MNHEY and SMNVEV (reference sequence). The CDR3 covers 13 residues. V gave up 2 bases and J gave up 5 bases, with 9 bases separating them. The CDR3 reads CASSLGLRETQYF. CDR3 coding DNA: TGTGCCAGCAGTTTAGGCCTTAGGGAGACCCAGTACTTC.

This chain connects TRBV5-4 to TRBJ1-4; D not resolved. V lost 0 bases to trimming and J lost 5 bases, with 5 bases between them. The germline V gene has CDR1 SGHNT and CDR2 YYREEE (reference sequence). CDR3 length: 13 residues. DNA for the CDR3: TGTGCCAGCAGCTTGGTCGGGAATGAAAAACTGTTTTTT. Protein: CASSLVGNEKLFF.

The rearrangement links TRBV5-6 to TRBJ2-7; 13 positions agree with TRBD2. J was trimmed by 1 base and V by 3 bases; bases with no gene match: 7. The CDR3 is made up of 17 amino acids. CDR1 and CDR2 (germline): SGHDT, YYEEEE. The CDR3 is CASSYRTSGRPSYEQYF. The CDR3 nucleotides read TGTGCCAGCAGCTACCGGACTAGCGGGAGACCTTCCTACGAGCAGTACTTC.

The genes are TRBV18 and TRBJ2-2, with D tentatively TRBD1 or TRBD2 (5 bases each). The CDR3 totals 15 residues. The germline gives CDR1 KGHSH, CDR2 LQKENI. The V end lost 3 bases, the J end lost 5 bases, and 13 bases lay between the germline ends. CDR3 coding DNA: TGTGCCAGCTCACCGAGGGACCCCACGACCGGGGAGCTGTTTTTT. Translating it yields CASSPRDPTTGELFF.

J is TRBJ2-4 and V is TRBV27; 7 bases match TRBD2. CDR1 and CDR2 from the germline V gene are MNHEY and SMNVEV (reference sequence). With 2 bases clipped from V and 3 bases from J, the junction kept 16 bases outside the gene matches. This CDR3 has 19 residues. CDR3 region: CASSLKSIAGVYDKNIQYF. Written as DNA, the CDR3 is TGTGCCAGCAGTTTAAAGTCGATCGCGGGAGTCTATGACAAAAACATTCAGTACTTC.

J is TRBJ1-1 and V is TRBV7-9; 7 bases map to TRBD1. The CDR3 is made up of 14 amino acids. CDR1 SEHNR and CDR2 FQNEAQ come from the germline V gene (reference sequence). The V segment lost 5 bases and the J segment 1 base; nucleotides outside the gene matches: 4. The CDR3 nucleotides read TGTGCCAGCAGCCGCAGGGGGGCGAACACTGAAGCTTTCTTT. Translation: CASSRRGANTEAFF.

The chain links TRBV4-1 to TRBJ2-1; the match to TRBD2 covers 11 bases. Germline lookup yields CDR1 MGHRA and CDR2 YSYEKL. J gave up 9 bases and V 1 base, and 8 bases lay outside the gene matches. CDR3 length equals 16 residues. CDR3 sequence: CASSQGDGSGRVEQFF. The CDR3 DNA follows: TGCGCCAGCAGCCAAGGGGACGGTAGCGGGAGGGTTGAGCAGTTCTTC.

The chain employs TRBV28 and TRBJ1-5; D unclear. Germline values: CDR1 MDHEN, CDR2 SYDVKM. V lost 8 bases and J 1 base, leaving 9 bases between the germline ends. The CDR3 covers 13 residues. CDR3 amino acids: CASGTRSNQPQHF. In DNA form, the CDR3 reads TGTGCCAGCGGCACACGCAGCAATCAGCCCCAGCATTTT. The full variable domain, in which reference TRBV28 and TRBJ1-5 provide the parts outside the CDR3, is DVKVTQSSRYLVKRTGEKVFLECVQDMDHENMFWYRQDPGLGLRLIYFSYDVKMKEKGDIPEGYSVSREKKERFSLILESASTNQTSMYLCASGTRSNQPQHFGDGTRLSIL.

The table lists this clone with a count of one. Other nucleotide sequences from this sample produce the same CDR3. V gene TRBV5-1 combines with J gene TRBJ2-7, with 14 bases identical to TRBD2. CDR3 size: 16 residues. The germline V gene has CDR1 SGHRS and CDR2 YFSETQ. After removal of 0 bases from V and 4 bases from J, the junction contained 3 bases not matched to a gene. CDR3 amino acids: CASSLGGTSGSYEQYF. DNA of the CDR3: TGCGCCAGCAGCTTGGGGGGGACTAGCGGGAGTTACGAGCAGTACTTC.

V gene TRBV28 combines with J gene TRBJ2-1, with 11 bases fitting TRBD2. From germline, CDR1 is MDHEN and CDR2 SYDVKM. Trimming cost V 2 bases and J 2 bases; bases outside gene matches: 2. The CDR3 runs to 16 residues. Here the CDR3 DNA reads TGTGCCAGCAGTTTAACTAGCGGGAGTGCCTACAATGAGCAGTTCTTC. Residues: CASSLTSGSAYNEQFF.

In regard to this clone: The same CDR3 can be traced to other DNA sequences in this sample. This sequence joins TRBV19 and TRBJ1-5; the D is unclear. Germline values: CDR1 LNHDA, CDR2 SQIVND (reference sequence). The germline V and J ends were trimmed by 5 bases and 0 bases, with 8 bases remaining between them. The CDR3 covers 14 residues. The CDR3 region is CASSGTVSNQPQHF. The CDR3 region has the DNA TGTGCCAGTAGTGGAACAGTTAGCAATCAGCCCCAGCATTTT.

J is TRBJ1-3 and V is TRBV6-1; D not resolved. CDR1 MNHNS and CDR2 SASEGT come from the germline V gene. Trimming took off 8 bases at V and 3 bases at J, with 17 bases between the two ends. The CDR3 is 15 amino acids. The CDR3 bases are TGTGCCAGCCAACGGCCGGCGGTTGATGGAAACACCATATATTTT. This encodes CASQRPAVDGNTIYF.

The chain combines TRBV6-5 with TRBJ1-2; no reliable D call. The CDR3 runs to 12 residues. Trimming took off 6 bases at V and 5 bases at J, with 10 bases between the two ends. Germline V CDR1 and CDR2: MNHEY, SVGAGI. CDR3 DNA sequence: TGTGCCAGCAGCGGACCGTTTTATGGCTACACCTTC. Translation: CASSGPFYGYTF.

A note on this clone: Within the sample, other DNA sequences also encode this same CDR3. The V call is TRBV6-5, the J call TRBJ1-5; 8 bases agree with TRBD1. The CDR3 has 15 amino acids. Trimming at V came to 6 bases and at J to 4 bases, leaving 8 bases not matched to a gene. Germline assignment: CDR1 MNHEY and CDR2 SVGAGI. The CDR3 DNA follows: TGTGCCAGCAGGCCCGACAGGGGTGGGAATCAGCCCCAGCATTTT. Its translation: CASRPDRGGNQPQHF.

The rearrangement links TRBV11-2 to TRBJ2-1, with 11 bases aligning to TRBD2. The CDR3 loop spans 17 amino acids. The V segment lost 10 bases and the J segment 0 bases; nucleotides outside the gene matches: 11. Germline CDR1 and CDR2: SGHAT and FQNNGV. The CDR3 sequence is CATGTSGGTSSYNEQFF. The CDR3 coding sequence is TGTGCCACCGGGACTAGCGGAGGTACCAGCTCCTACAATGAGCAGTTCTTC.

CDR3 sequence: CASSTLVPPYEQYF. The CDR3 DNA sequence: TGTGCCAGCAGCACATTGGTACCCCCCTACGAGCAGTACTTC. The gene calls are TRBV7-2 and TRBJ2-7; D gene ambiguous. The ends were cut back, 5 bases at V and 2 bases at J, with 13 bases in the middle. There are 14 residues in the CDR3. The germline gives CDR1 SGHTA, CDR2 FQGNSA.

This rearrangement joins TRBV19 to TRBJ2-7; D perhaps matches TRBD1 (5 bases). Trimming removed 5 bases from V and 6 bases from J, with 20 bases in between. CDR1 LNHDA and CDR2 SQIVND come from the germline V gene (reference sequence). This CDR3 region has 15 residues. DNA for the CDR3: TGTGCCAGTAGTTTCAATGGGGCCTACCAGGGCGAGCAGTACTTC. Residues: CASSFNGAYQGEQYF.

The J gene is TRBJ2-3, the V gene TRBV19; D remains unclear. The germline V and J ends were trimmed by 3 bases and 5 bases, with 3 bases remaining between them. From germline, CDR1 is LNHDA and CDR2 SQIVND (reference sequence). The CDR3 extends over 11 amino acids. CDR3 sequence reads: CASSILDTQYF. The CDR3 nucleotides are TGTGCCAGTAGTATCCTAGATACGCAGTATTTT. The complete variable domain, with remaining parts taken from reference TRBV19 and TRBJ2-3, reads DGGITQSPKYLFRKEGQNVTLSCEQNLNHDAMYWYRQDPGQGLRLIYYSQIVNDFQKGDIAEGYSVSREKKESFPLTVTSAQKNPTAFYLCASSILDTQYFGPGTRLTVL.

The rearrangement uses TRBV9 and TRBJ2-1, with 8 bases lining up with TRBD2. The J segment lost 7 bases and the V segment lost 0 bases, leaving 12 bases of the junction unmatched. Germline V lookup: CDR1 SGDLS, CDR2 YYNGEE. CDR3 size: 17 residues. The CDR3 loop is CASSVVVAGTMDNEQFF. In nucleotides, the CDR3 is TGTGCCAGCAGCGTAGTTGTAGCGGGAACGATGGATAATGAGCAGTTCTTC. Based on the CDR3 plus reference TRBV9 and TRBJ2-1, the full variable domain is DSGVTQTPKHLITATGQRVTLRCSPRSGDLSVYWYQQSLDQGLQFLIQYYNGEERAKGNILERFSAQQFPDLHSELNLSSLELGDSALYFCASSVVVAGTMDNEQFFGPGTRLTVL.